This T cell receptor beta chain was sequenced in a study of blood T cell repertoires in COVID-19. Seattle-derived patients entered the study during active infection and were followed longitudinally. Sequencing was performed with immunoSEQ multiplex PCR; in TCRdb, only in-frame clones are kept and a portion is missing. The sample records about 160,000 clones, 80% to 95% being singletons. This receptor was obtained from a man aged 25 to 40 with COVID-19, enrolled during active disease. Sequenced: peripheral blood.

The CDR3 sequence is CAWSTRNLIGMVAGAYEQYF. As DNA, the CDR3 is TGTGCCTGGAGTACCCGGAACCTTATCGGAATGGTGGCGGGGGCCTACGAGCAGTACTTC. This chain connects TRBV30 to TRBJ2-7, with 7 positions matching TRBD2. The germline gives CDR1 GTSNPN, CDR2 SVGIG (reference sequence). The CDR3 extends over 20 amino acids. V trimming: 2 bases; J trimming: 2 bases; junction bases outside the gene matches: 24. Variable domain in full (rest from reference TRBV30 and TRBJ2-7): SQTIHQWPATLVQPVGSPLSLECTVEGTSNPNLYWYRQAAGRGLQLLFYSVGIGQISSEVPQNLSASRPQDRQFILSSKKLLLSDSGFYLCAWSTRNLIGMVAGAYEQYFGPGTRLTVT.